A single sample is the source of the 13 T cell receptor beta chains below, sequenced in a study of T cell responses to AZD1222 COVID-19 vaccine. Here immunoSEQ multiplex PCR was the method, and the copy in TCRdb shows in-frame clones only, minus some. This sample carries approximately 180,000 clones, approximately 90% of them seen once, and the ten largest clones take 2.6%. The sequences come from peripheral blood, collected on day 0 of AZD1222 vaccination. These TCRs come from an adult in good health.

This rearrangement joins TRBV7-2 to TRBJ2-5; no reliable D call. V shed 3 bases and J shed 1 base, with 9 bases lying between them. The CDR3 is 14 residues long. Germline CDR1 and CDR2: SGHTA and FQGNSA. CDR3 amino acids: CASSLETLQETQYF. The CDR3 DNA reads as TGTGCCAGCAGCTTGGAGACTCTCCAAGAGACCCAGTACTTC. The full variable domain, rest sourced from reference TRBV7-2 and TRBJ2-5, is GAGVSQSPSNKVTEKGKDVELRCDPISGHTALYWYRQSLGQGLEFLIYFQGNSAPDKSGLPSDRFSAERTGGSVSTLTIQRTQQEDSAVYLCASSLETLQETQYFGPGTRLLVL.

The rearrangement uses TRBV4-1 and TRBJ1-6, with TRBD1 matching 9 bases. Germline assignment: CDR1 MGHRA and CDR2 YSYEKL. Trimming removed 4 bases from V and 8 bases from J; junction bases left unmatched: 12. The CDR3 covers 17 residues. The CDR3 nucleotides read TGCGCCAGCAGCCCTATACAAACAGGGGGCTTGCATTCACCCCTCCACTTT. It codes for CASSPIQTGGLHSPLHF.

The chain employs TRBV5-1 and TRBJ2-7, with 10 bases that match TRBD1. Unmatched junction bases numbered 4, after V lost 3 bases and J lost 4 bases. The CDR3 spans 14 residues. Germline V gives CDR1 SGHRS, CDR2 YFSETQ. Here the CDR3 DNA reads TGCGCCAGCAGCTCGTCGGGACAGGGGTACGAGCAGTACTTC. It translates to CASSSSGQGYEQYF.

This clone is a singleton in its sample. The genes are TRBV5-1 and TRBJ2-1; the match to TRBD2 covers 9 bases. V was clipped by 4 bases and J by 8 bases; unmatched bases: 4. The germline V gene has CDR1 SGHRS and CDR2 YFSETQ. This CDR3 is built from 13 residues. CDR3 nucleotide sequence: TGCGCCAGCAGCCGCGGGACTAGCCATGAGCAGTTCTTC. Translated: CASSRGTSHEQFF.

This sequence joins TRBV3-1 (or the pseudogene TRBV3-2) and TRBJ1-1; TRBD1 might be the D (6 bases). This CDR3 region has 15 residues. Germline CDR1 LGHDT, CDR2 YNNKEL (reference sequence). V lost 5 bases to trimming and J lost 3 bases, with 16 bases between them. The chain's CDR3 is CASSSTRGRDTEAFF. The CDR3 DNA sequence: TGTGCCAGCAGCTCGACCAGGGGAAGGGACACTGAAGCTTTCTTT.

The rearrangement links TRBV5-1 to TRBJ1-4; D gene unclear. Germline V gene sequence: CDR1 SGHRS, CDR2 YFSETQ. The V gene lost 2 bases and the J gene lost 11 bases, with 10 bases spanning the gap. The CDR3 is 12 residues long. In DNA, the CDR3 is TGCGCCAGCAGCTTCGCTGGAGATAAACTGTTTTTT. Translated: CASSFAGDKLFF.

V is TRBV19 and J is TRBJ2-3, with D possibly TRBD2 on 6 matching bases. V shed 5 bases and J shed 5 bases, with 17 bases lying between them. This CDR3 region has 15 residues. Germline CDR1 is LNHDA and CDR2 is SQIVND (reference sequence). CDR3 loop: CASSLRGRDVDTQYF. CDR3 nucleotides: TGTGCCAGTAGTCTCAGAGGGCGGGATGTAGATACGCAGTATTTT.

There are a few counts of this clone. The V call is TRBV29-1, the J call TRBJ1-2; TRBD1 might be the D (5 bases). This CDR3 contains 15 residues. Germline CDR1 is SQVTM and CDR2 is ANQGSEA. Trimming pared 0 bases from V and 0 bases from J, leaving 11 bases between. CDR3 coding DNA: TGCAGCGTTGAAGACGCAGGGCTAGCTAACTATGGCTACACCTTC. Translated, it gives CSVEDAGLANYGYTF.

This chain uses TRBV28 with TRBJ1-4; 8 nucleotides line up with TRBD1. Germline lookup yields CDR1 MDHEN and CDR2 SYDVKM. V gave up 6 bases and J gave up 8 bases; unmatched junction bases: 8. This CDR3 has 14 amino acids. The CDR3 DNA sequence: TGTGCCAGCAGGCTGGGACAGGTGAGGGAAAAACTGTTTTTT. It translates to CASRLGQVREKLFF.

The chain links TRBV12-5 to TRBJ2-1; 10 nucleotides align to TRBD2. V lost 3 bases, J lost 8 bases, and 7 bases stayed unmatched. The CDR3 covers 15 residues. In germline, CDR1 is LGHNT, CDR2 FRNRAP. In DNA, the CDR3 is TGTGCTAGTGGTTTTTATGTAGCGGGAGGCCATGAGCAGTTCTTC. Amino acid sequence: CASGFYVAGGHEQFF.

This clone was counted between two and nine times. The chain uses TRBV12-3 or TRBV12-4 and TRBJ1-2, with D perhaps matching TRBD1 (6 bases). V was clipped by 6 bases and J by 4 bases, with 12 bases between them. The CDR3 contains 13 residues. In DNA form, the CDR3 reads TGTGCCAGCAGCCACAGGGAGTTCTATGGCTACACCTTC. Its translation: CASSHREFYGYTF.

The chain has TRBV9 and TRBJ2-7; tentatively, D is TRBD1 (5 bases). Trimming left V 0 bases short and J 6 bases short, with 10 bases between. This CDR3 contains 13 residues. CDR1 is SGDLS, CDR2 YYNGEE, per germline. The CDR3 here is CASSVAQGSEQYF. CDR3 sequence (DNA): TGTGCCAGCAGCGTAGCGCAGGGCTCCGAGCAGTACTTC.

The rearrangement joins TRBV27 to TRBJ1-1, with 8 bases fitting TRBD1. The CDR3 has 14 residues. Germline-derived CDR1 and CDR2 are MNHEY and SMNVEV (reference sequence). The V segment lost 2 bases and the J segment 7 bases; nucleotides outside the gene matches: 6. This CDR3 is CASSLRDRKDEAFF. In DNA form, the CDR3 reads TGTGCCAGCAGTTTAAGGGACAGGAAAGATGAAGCTTTCTTT.